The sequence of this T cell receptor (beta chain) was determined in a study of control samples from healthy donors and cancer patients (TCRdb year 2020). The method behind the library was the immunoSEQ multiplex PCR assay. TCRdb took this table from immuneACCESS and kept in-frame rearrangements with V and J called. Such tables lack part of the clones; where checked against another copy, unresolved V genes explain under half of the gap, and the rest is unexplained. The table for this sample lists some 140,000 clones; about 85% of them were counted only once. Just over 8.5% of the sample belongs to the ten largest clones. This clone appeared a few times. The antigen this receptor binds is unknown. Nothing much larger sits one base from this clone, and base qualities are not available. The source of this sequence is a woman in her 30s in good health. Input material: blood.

The nucleotide sequence is TGTGCCAGCAGTGTGGAGCGGGAGGTTACAGATACGCAGTATTTT. It encodes CASSVEREVTDTQYF. In this chain, TRBV2 is recombined with TRBJ2-3, with TRBD2 identical over 9 junction bases. Including cysteine and phenylalanine, the CDR3 has 15 amino acids. Only the CDR3 portion is preserved as DNA: 45 bases, with reading frame beginning at the first base. V ends up 4 bases short and J 3 bases short, with an unmatched junction base count of 5. Based on the germline V gene, the CDR1 and CDR2 sequences are SNHLY and FYNNEI.